These 29 T cell receptor beta chains originate from one sample sequenced in a study of blood T cell repertoires in COVID-19. Assay used: immunoSEQ multiplex PCR; TCRdb lists only in-frame clones, some missing. The top ten hold roughly 3.9% of the sample, which has roughly 380,000 clones, about nine tenths seen once. Sequenced input: peripheral blood. These receptors originate from a woman aged 55-70 years with COVID-19, enrolled during active disease.

The chain recombines TRBV5-1 with TRBJ2-2; tentatively, D is TRBD2 (6 bases). The CDR3 has 16 amino acids. V was pared by 0 bases and J by 1 base, with 10 bases between. Germline lookup yields CDR1 SGHRS and CDR2 YFSETQ. The CDR3 coding sequence is TGCGCCAGCAGCTTGGTGACGGGGGTGAACACCGGGGAGCTGTTTTTT. This codes for CASSLVTGVNTGELFF.

The CDR3 DNA follows: TGTGCCAGCAGCCAGACAGGGAGCCCTTACAATGAGCAGTTCTTC. It translates to CASSQTGSPYNEQFF. This rearrangement joins TRBV7-3 to TRBJ2-1; 7 nucleotides line up with TRBD1. This CDR3 has 15 amino acids. CDR1 is SGHTA and CDR2 is FQGTGA in the germline V gene. With V trimmed by 5 bases and J by 4 bases, 8 bases remained unmatched.

V usage is TRBV3-1 (or the pseudogene TRBV3-2) and J usage is TRBJ2-5, with a tentative D call TRBD1 (5 bases). V gave up 1 base and J gave up 5 bases, with 8 bases separating them. The germline V gene encodes CDR1 LGHDT and CDR2 YNNKEL (reference sequence). This CDR3 spans 13 amino acids. CDR3 coding DNA: TGTGCCAGCAGCCAAGTCAGGGTTGAGACCCAGTACTTC. Its protein product is CASSQVRVETQYF.

This chain connects TRBV3-1 (or the pseudogene TRBV3-2) to TRBJ2-7; 8 bases agree with TRBD2. CDR3 length equals 15 residues. J lost 2 bases, V lost 6 bases, and 9 bases had no gene match. CDR1 is LGHDT, CDR2 YNNKEL, per germline (reference sequence). The CDR3 DNA reads as TGTGCCAGCAGACAAAGCGGGGGAGGGACCTACGAGCAGTACTTC. Its protein product is CASRQSGGGTYEQYF.

The gene calls are TRBV27 and TRBJ1-1; D is possibly TRBD1 (5 bases). CDR3 size: 16 residues. The germline V gene has CDR1 MNHEY and CDR2 SMNVEV (reference sequence). V shed 4 bases and J shed 1 base, with 16 bases lying between them. CDR3 protein: CASSWGKQVPNTEAFF. CDR3 nucleotide sequence: TGTGCCAGCAGTTGGGGCAAACAGGTCCCGAACACTGAAGCTTTCTTT.

The rearrangement links TRBV10-3 to TRBJ1-2; tentatively, D is TRBD1 (5 bases). Trimming stripped 2 bases from V and 2 bases from J, with 9 bases between. The CDR3 sequence is 14 residues long. Germline V gene data show CDR1 as ENHRY and CDR2 as SYGVKD. The CDR3 sequence: CAISERQLNYGYTF. Here the CDR3 DNA reads TGTGCCATCAGTGAGAGACAGCTCAACTATGGCTACACCTTC.

CDR3 sequence: CASSYDTGLNTEAFF. In DNA form, the CDR3 reads TGTGCCAGCAGTTACGATACAGGGTTGAACACTGAAGCTTTCTTT. The rearrangement uses TRBV6-5 and TRBJ1-1; D is perhaps TRBD1 (6 bases). Germline V gene data show CDR1 as MNHEY and CDR2 as SVGAGI. V was clipped by 2 bases and J by 0 bases, with 10 bases between them. The CDR3 has 15 residues.

The chain uses TRBV28 and TRBJ1-1; the match to TRBD1 covers 8 bases. Trimming at V came to 7 bases and at J to 6 bases, leaving 10 bases not matched to a gene. The CDR3 contains 14 residues. The germline gives CDR1 MDHEN, CDR2 SYDVKM. The CDR3: CASTMTGAQAEAFF. The CDR3 nucleotides are TGTGCCAGCACCATGACAGGGGCCCAGGCTGAAGCTTTCTTT.

In its sample, this clone was seen once. This sequence joins TRBV6-5 and TRBJ2-3; 9 bases match TRBD1. Per germline, CDR1 MNHEY and CDR2 SVGAGI. Losses at the gene ends were 6 bases for V and 0 bases for J; bases not matched to a gene: 4. CDR3 length: 15 amino acids. In DNA, the CDR3 is TGTGCCAGCAGAAGGACAGGGGCGAGCACAGATACGCAGTATTTT. Translating gives CASRRTGASTDTQYF.

This clone has ten or more counts. V and J are TRBV5-6 and TRBJ2-7; 11 bases match TRBD2. This CDR3 spans 15 amino acids. Germline CDR1 SGHDT, CDR2 YYEEEE. The J segment lost 0 bases and the V segment lost 2 bases, leaving 1 base of the junction unmatched. CDR3 sequence reads: CASSFGTSGSYEQYF. CDR3 DNA sequence: TGTGCCAGCAGCTTCGGGACTAGCGGCTCCTACGAGCAGTACTTC.

The chain combines TRBV4-2 with TRBJ2-7; D is undetermined. Germline assignment: CDR1 LGHNA and CDR2 YNFKEQ. V dropped 0 bases and J dropped 4 bases, with 10 bases sitting between them. CDR3 length: 14 amino acids. DNA of the CDR3: TGTGCCAGCAGCCAAGATAGGCTGGAGTACGAGCAGTACTTC. It translates to CASSQDRLEYEQYF.

The genes are TRBV7-2 and TRBJ2-2, with 7 bases that match TRBD2. The V segment lost 4 bases and the J segment 5 bases; nucleotides outside the gene matches: 4. This CDR3 spans 14 amino acids. The germline V gene has CDR1 SGHTA and CDR2 FQGNSA. The CDR3: CASSSHGGTGELFF. As DNA, the CDR3 is TGTGCCAGCAGCTCTCACGGGGGGACCGGGGAGCTGTTTTTT.

The chain uses TRBV2 and TRBJ1-3; 7 bases map to TRBD1. The CDR3 is made up of 14 amino acids. In germline, CDR1 is SNHLY, CDR2 FYNNEI. After removal of 9 bases from V and 3 bases from J, the junction contained 8 bases not matched to a gene. CDR3 sequence reads: CASTTGLSGNTIYF. DNA for the CDR3: TGTGCCAGTACGACAGGGTTGAGTGGAAACACCATATATTTT.

The chain couples TRBV5-1 to TRBJ2-7, with TRBD1 matching 9 bases. In germline, CDR1 is SGHRS, CDR2 YFSETQ. CDR3 length equals 14 residues. The junction had 6 bases not matched to a gene; V was cut back by 3 bases and J by 5 bases. Here the CDR3 reads CASSSTGGKNEQYF. The CDR3 nucleotides read TGCGCCAGCAGCTCGACAGGGGGAAAAAACGAGCAGTACTTC.

This chain connects TRBV9 to TRBJ1-6; a weak D match, TRBD1 (5 bases). Germline V gene lookup returns CDR1 SGDLS and CDR2 YYNGEE. V was pared by 4 bases and J by 7 bases, with 9 bases between. This CDR3 contains 13 residues. The CDR3 DNA follows: TGTGCCAGCAGCCCCGGGGGGAATTCACCCCTCCACTTT. It specifies CASSPGGNSPLHF.

The V and J genes are TRBV30 and TRBJ1-6, with D possibly TRBD1 on 6 matching bases. Trimming shortened V by 5 bases and J by 6 bases, and 8 bases separated the two germline ends. From germline, CDR1 is GTSNPN and CDR2 SVGIG (reference sequence). The CDR3 covers 12 residues. In DNA, the CDR3 is TGTGCCTGGTCGGACAGTAATTCACCCCTCCACTTT. This sequence encodes CAWSDSNSPLHF.

J is TRBJ1-5 and V is TRBV12-5; no definite D call. The CDR3 covers 16 residues. V dropped 6 bases and J dropped 3 bases, with 18 bases sitting between them. The germline V gene encodes CDR1 LGHNT and CDR2 FRNRAP. DNA of the CDR3: TGTGCTAGTGGAACTCCACCAGGTACTGTCAATCAGCCCCAGCATTTT. Its translation: CASGTPPGTVNQPQHF.

The CDR3 sequence is CASIRQGAPGGSPLHF. CDR3 coding DNA: TGTGCCAGTATCAGACAGGGGGCGCCAGGGGGTTCACCCCTCCACTTT. This chain links TRBV5-8 with TRBJ1-6; TRBD1 matches 10 bases. This CDR3 is built from 16 residues. Trimming cost V 8 bases and J 9 bases; bases outside gene matches: 14. Germline V gives CDR1 SGHTS, CDR2 YDEGEE.

This clone has only a few counts. Here the CDR3 reads CATSDRTGGELYEQFF. The DNA for the CDR3 is TGTGCCACCAGTGACCGGACAGGGGGTGAGTTGTATGAGCAGTTCTTC. The chain has TRBV24-1 and TRBJ2-1; 10 bases match TRBD1. The CDR3 consists of 16 residues. With V trimmed by 4 bases and J by 8 bases, 10 bases remained unmatched. CDR1 KGHDR and CDR2 SFDVKD come from the germline V gene.

This sequence joins TRBV11-2 and TRBJ2-3; 7 bases fit TRBD1. Germline-derived CDR1 and CDR2 are SGHAT and FQNNGV. V lost 4 bases, J lost 4 bases, and 11 bases stayed unmatched. This CDR3 is 16 amino acids long. The CDR3 spells CASSWRQGVRADTQYF. The CDR3 DNA is TGTGCCAGCAGCTGGCGACAGGGCGTGCGGGCAGATACGCAGTATTTT.

CDR3: CASSVGRSGPKTGRAFF. The CDR3 coding sequence is TGTGCCAGTAGTGTCGGGCGGAGTGGACCCAAAACCGGGAGGGCTTTCTTT. V is TRBV19 and J is TRBJ1-1; D not certain. Germline lookup yields CDR1 LNHDA and CDR2 SQIVND (reference sequence). The CDR3 is 17 amino acids. V gave up 5 bases and J gave up 11 bases, with 30 bases separating them.

The V call is TRBV29-1, the J call TRBJ1-1, with 7 bases identical to TRBD1. V trimming: 6 bases; J trimming: 3 bases; junction bases outside the gene matches: 13. Germline V lookup: CDR1 SQVTM, CDR2 ANQGSEA. The length of the CDR3 is 15 residues. CDR3 nucleotides: TGCAGCGTCATGACGGGACAGAAGGGGCACACTGAAGCTTTCTTT. Its protein product is CSVMTGQKGHTEAFF. Using reference TRBV29-1 and TRBJ1-1 for the parts outside the CDR3, the full variable domain is SAVISQKPSRDICQRGTSLTIQCQVDSQVTMMFWYRQQPGQSLTLIATANQGSEATYESGFVIDKFPISRPNLTFSTLTVSNMSPEDSSIYLCSVMTGQKGHTEAFFGQGTRLTVV.

This clone was seen just once. This rearrangement joins TRBV10-3 to TRBJ1-4, with D perhaps TRBD1 (6 bases). V lost 9 bases to trimming and J lost 8 bases, with 22 bases between them. Germline values: CDR1 ENHRY, CDR2 SYGVKD. CDR3 length: 15 amino acids. The CDR3 nucleotides are TGTGCCATTGCACCAGGGGAGCCGGTAGGAGAAAAACTGTTTTTT. This gives the protein CAIAPGEPVGEKLFF.

The V call is TRBV10-3, the J call TRBJ2-7, with a tentative D call TRBD1 (8 bases). V lost 0 bases, J lost 3 bases, and 12 bases lay in between. This CDR3 is 15 amino acids long. Looked up from germline, CDR1 is ENHRY and CDR2 is SYGVKD. CDR3 sequence: CAISESTGGDYEQYF. The CDR3 bases are TGTGCCATCAGTGAGTCAACAGGGGGGGACTACGAGCAGTACTTC.

This clone appeared a single time. This chain uses TRBV27 with TRBJ1-6; 7 bases are a match to TRBD1. The ends lost 10 bases at V and 4 bases at J; junction bases unmatched: 7. Germline values: CDR1 MNHEY, CDR2 SMNVEV (reference sequence). There are 14 residues in the CDR3. CDR3 amino acids: CATKGQPYNSPLHF. CDR3 DNA sequence: TGTGCCACCAAGGGACAGCCTTATAATTCACCCCTCCACTTT.

The chain links TRBV2 to TRBJ2-2; TRBD1 agrees at 10 bases. The CDR3 contains 15 residues. V shed 6 bases, J shed 5 bases, and the junction held 6 bases outside the gene matches. Germline V gives CDR1 SNHLY, CDR2 FYNNEI. The CDR3 bases are TGTGCCAGCAGAATCGGGACAGGGGTAACCGGGGAGCTGTTTTTT. Its protein product is CASRIGTGVTGELFF.

This rearrangement joins TRBV2 to TRBJ2-5; TRBD2 matches at 7 bases. The CDR3 length is 13 residues. CDR1 and CDR2 from the germline V gene are SNHLY and FYNNEI. CDR3 protein: CGGVGRGLETQYF. CDR3 sequence (DNA): TGTGGGGGCGTGGGGAGGGGCCTTGAGACCCAGTACTTC.

The gene calls are TRBV4-1 and TRBJ1-1; D possibly corresponds to TRBD1 (6 bases). Germline V gene lookup returns CDR1 MGHRA and CDR2 YSYEKL. Trimming took 0 bases from V and 13 from J, leaving 9 bases between them. CDR3 size: 11 residues. CDR3 sequence reads: CASSQEGASFF. CDR3 sequence (DNA): TGCGCCAGCAGCCAAGAGGGGGCGAGTTTCTTT.

This clone was recorded once. This chain joins TRBV4-1 and TRBJ1-2; TRBD1 matches 10 bases. The germline gives CDR1 MGHRA, CDR2 YSYEKL. V shed 3 bases and J 4 bases; nucleotides not matched to a gene: 5. This CDR3 is built from 15 residues. The CDR3: CASSHPGQGTYGYTF. CDR3 nucleotide sequence: TGCGCCAGCAGCCACCCGGGACAGGGGACCTATGGCTACACCTTC.